One sample yielded the 11 T cell receptor beta chains listed below, sequenced in a study of blood T cell repertoires in COVID-19. Assay: immunoSEQ multiplex PCR; the TCRdb copy retains only in-frame clones and omits some. The repertoire has almost 250,000 clones, around 89% of them found once; the top ten carry around 4%. The specimen sequenced was PBMCs or T cells enriched from blood (not recorded which). These receptors all stem from a woman aged 25-40 years who had recovered from COVID-19.

This chain connects TRBV7-2 to TRBJ2-7; no definite D call. This CDR3 is 15 amino acids long. CDR1 and CDR2 from the germline V gene are SGHTA and FQGNSA. V lost 5 bases and J lost 3, with 17 bases in between. In DNA, the CDR3 is TGTGCCAGCAGCCCTTTCGGGTCTGGCAACTACGAGCAGTACTTC. Translation: CASSPFGSGNYEQYF. Filled out from reference TRBV7-2 and TRBJ2-7, the complete variable domain reads GAGVSQSPSNKVTEKGKDVELRCDPISGHTALYWYRQSLGQGLEFLIYFQGNSAPDKSGLPSDRFSAERTGGSVSTLTIQRTQQEDSAVYLCASSPFGSGNYEQYFGPGTRLTVT.

The chain links TRBV4-3 to TRBJ1-2; a possible D gene is TRBD1 (5 bases). Germline V gives CDR1 LGHNA, CDR2 YSLEER. V was pared by 4 bases and J by 7 bases, with 19 bases between. This CDR3 has 15 amino acids. CDR3 residues: CASSPASGREGGYTF. The CDR3 coding sequence is TGCGCCAGCAGCCCCGCGTCAGGGAGGGAGGGTGGCTACACCTTC.

This chain uses TRBV6-1 with TRBJ2-3; D unresolved. The CDR3 is 12 amino acids. V was pared by 2 bases and J by 3 bases, with 3 bases between. The germline V gene has CDR1 MNHNS and CDR2 SASEGT. Here the CDR3 reads CASSERTDTQYF. CDR3 sequence (DNA): TGTGCCAGCAGTGAACGGACAGATACGCAGTATTTT.

The CDR3 loop reads CASSGRTSGRADTQYF. The CDR3 nucleotides read TGCGCCAGCAGCGGCAGGACTAGCGGGAGAGCAGATACGCAGTATTTT. This chain joins TRBV5-1 and TRBJ2-3; 13 nucleotides match TRBD2. The CDR3 contains 16 residues. Germline CDR1 reads SGHRS; CDR2 reads YFSETQ. V lost 4 bases to trimming and J lost 4 bases; unmatched junction nucleotides: 6.

The chain has TRBV19 and TRBJ2-7; D is uncertain. V was pared by 5 bases and J by 4 bases, with 12 bases between. The CDR3 is made up of 13 amino acids. Germline V gene sequence: CDR1 LNHDA, CDR2 SQIVND (reference sequence). The CDR3: CASSHEVAYEQYF. As DNA, the CDR3 is TGTGCCAGTAGTCACGAGGTAGCATACGAGCAGTACTTC.

CDR3: CASSLVGTSGRVSEQFF. Written as DNA, the CDR3 is TGTGCCAGCAGCTTAGTGGGGACTAGCGGGAGGGTTAGTGAGCAGTTCTTC. This chain links TRBV7-2 with TRBJ2-1, with 16 bases aligning to TRBD2. V lost 1 base to trimming and J lost 9 bases; unmatched junction nucleotides: 6. Germline loops: CDR1 SGHTA, CDR2 FQGNSA. This CDR3 spans 17 amino acids.

The chain has TRBV10-1 and TRBJ2-1, with 9 bases that match TRBD2. There are 16 residues in the CDR3. V dropped 10 bases and J dropped 3; count of bases not matched to a gene: 13. CDR1 is WNHNN and CDR2 is SYGVQD in the germline V gene (reference sequence). CDR3 in amino acids: CATRTSAQGNYNEQFF. CDR3 coding DNA: TGCGCCACCCGGACTAGCGCGCAAGGAAACTACAATGAGCAGTTCTTC.

Concerning this clone itself: This sample also contains other DNA sequences that code for the same CDR3. The chain recombines TRBV28 with TRBJ1-2; weak D call: TRBD1 (6 bases). Trimming left V 2 bases short and J 7 bases short, with 11 bases between. Germline V gene data show CDR1 as MDHEN and CDR2 as SYDVKM. There are 13 residues in the CDR3. The chain's CDR3 is CASSLNRVGGYTF. The CDR3 DNA is TGTGCCAGCAGTTTAAACAGGGTTGGTGGCTACACCTTC.

The V gene is TRBV11-3, the J gene TRBJ2-1, with 13 nucleotides matching TRBD2. Per the germline V gene, CDR1 is SGHNT and CDR2 is YENEEA. The CDR3 is 15 amino acids. Trimming cost V 3 bases and J 7 bases; bases outside gene matches: 3. The DNA for the CDR3 is TGTGCCAGCAGCTTGGGACTAGCGGGACTAAATGAGCAGTTCTTC. It translates to CASSLGLAGLNEQFF.

V is TRBV5-1 and J is TRBJ1-5, with 7 bases identical to TRBD1. The CDR3 covers 14 residues. V lost 4 bases, J lost 5 bases, and 6 bases stayed unmatched. Germline CDR1 reads SGHRS; CDR2 reads YFSETQ. CDR3 amino acids: CASSVTGKDQPQHF. DNA of the CDR3: TGCGCCAGCAGCGTGACAGGGAAAGATCAGCCCCAGCATTTT.

The V and J genes are TRBV6-2 or TRBV6-3 and TRBJ1-1, with 7 bases fitting TRBD1. This CDR3 is 16 amino acids long. V lost 5 bases, J lost 2 bases, and 11 bases stayed unmatched. Germline V gene sequence: CDR1 MNHEY, CDR2 SVGEGT. The CDR3 region is CASSKGQARANTEAFF. CDR3 DNA sequence: TGTGCCAGCAGTAAAGGACAGGCGAGAGCCAACACTGAAGCTTTCTTT.